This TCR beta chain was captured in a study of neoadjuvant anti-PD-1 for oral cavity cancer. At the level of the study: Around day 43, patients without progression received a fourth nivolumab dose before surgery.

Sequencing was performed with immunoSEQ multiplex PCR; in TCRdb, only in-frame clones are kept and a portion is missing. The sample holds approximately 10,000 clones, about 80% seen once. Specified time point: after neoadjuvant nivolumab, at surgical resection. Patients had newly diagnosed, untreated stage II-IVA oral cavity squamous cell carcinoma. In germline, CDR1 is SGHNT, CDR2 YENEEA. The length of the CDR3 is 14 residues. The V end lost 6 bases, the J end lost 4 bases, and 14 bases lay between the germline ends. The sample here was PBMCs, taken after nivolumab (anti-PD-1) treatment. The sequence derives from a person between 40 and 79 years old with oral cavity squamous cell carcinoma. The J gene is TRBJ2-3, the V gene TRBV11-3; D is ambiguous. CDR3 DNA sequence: TGTGCCAGCAGTCAAGTGGGCGGTTCAGATACGCAGTATTTT. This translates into CASSQVGGSDTQYF.